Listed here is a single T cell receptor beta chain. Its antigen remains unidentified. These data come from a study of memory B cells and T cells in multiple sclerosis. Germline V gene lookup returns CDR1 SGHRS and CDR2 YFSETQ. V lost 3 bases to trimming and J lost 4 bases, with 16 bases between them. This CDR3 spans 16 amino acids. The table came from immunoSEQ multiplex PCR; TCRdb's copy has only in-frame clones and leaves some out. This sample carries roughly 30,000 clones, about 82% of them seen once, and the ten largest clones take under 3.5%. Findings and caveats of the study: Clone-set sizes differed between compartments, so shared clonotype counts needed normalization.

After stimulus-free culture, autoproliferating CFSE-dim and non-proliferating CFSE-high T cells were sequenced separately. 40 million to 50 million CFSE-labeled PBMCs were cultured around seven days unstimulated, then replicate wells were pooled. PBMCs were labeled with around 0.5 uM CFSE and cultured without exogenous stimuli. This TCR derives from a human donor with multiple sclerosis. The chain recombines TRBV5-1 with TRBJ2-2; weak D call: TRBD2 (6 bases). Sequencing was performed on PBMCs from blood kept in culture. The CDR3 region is CASSSQTSWSTGELFF. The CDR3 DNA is TGCGCCAGCAGCTCTCAGACTAGTTGGAGCACCGGGGAGCTGTTTTTT.